These 17 T cell receptor beta chains came from one sample sequenced in a study of OX40 agonist ivuxolimab in advanced cancers. Assay: immunoSEQ multiplex PCR; the TCRdb copy retains only in-frame clones and omits some. The data hold approximately 58,000 clones, with 88% observed a single time. The material sequenced was CD4+ or CD8+ T cells sorted from blood, taken in a trial of the OX40 agonist ivuxolimab. The source of these receptors is an adult with an advanced solid tumor such as melanoma, head and neck, liver or kidney cancer.

The J gene is TRBJ2-7, the V gene TRBV27; TRBD1 matches 10 bases. V lost 5 bases and J lost 6; bases outside the gene matches: 1. In germline, CDR1 is MNHEY, CDR2 SMNVEV (reference sequence). The length of the CDR3 is 12 residues. The CDR3: CASSRDRGEQYF. The CDR3 nucleotides read TGTGCCAGCAGTCGGGACAGGGGCGAGCAGTACTTC.

The DNA of the CDR3 is TGCGCCAGCAGCCAAGACAGGATGAACACTGAAGCTTTCTTT. Amino acid sequence: CASSQDRMNTEAFF. This chain uses TRBV4-3 with TRBJ1-1; no firm D call. Deletions cut 0 bases from V and 0 bases from J, with 5 bases between. Germline CDR1 LGHNA, CDR2 YSLEER. CDR3 length: 14 residues.

This clone was counted a single time. The chain recombines TRBV9 with TRBJ2-5, with D possibly matching TRBD1 (5 bases). The germline V gene encodes CDR1 SGDLS and CDR2 YYNGEE. The V and J ends lost 0 bases and 2 bases respectively, with 5 bases between them. CDR3 length: 13 residues. CDR3 amino acids: CASSVGQQETQYF. The DNA of the CDR3 is TGTGCCAGCAGCGTAGGACAGCAAGAGACCCAGTACTTC.

This rearrangement joins TRBV30 to TRBJ2-1, with TRBD2 matching over 9 bases. The CDR3 sequence is 13 residues long. V lost 2 bases, J lost 10 bases, and 6 bases stayed unmatched. CDR1 and CDR2 (germline): GTSNPN, SVGIG (reference sequence). The CDR3 nucleotides are TGTGCCTGGAGTCTCGAAGCGGGAGGAGAGCAGTTCTTC. Amino acids: CAWSLEAGGEQFF.

Only one count was recorded for this clone. CDR3 sequence (DNA): TGTGCCAGCAGCTTGCGGTGGGGGTCTCTCGAGCAGTACTTC. Translating it yields CASSLRWGSLEQYF. V and J are TRBV5-4 and TRBJ2-7; either TRBD1 or TRBD2 may fit D (5 bases each). From germline, CDR1 is SGHNT and CDR2 YYREEE (reference sequence). Deletions cut 1 base from V and 6 bases from J, with 14 bases between. The CDR3 is 14 residues long.

In the case of this clone: This likely came from a read error, as a far larger clone is one base away. This chain uses TRBV5-4 with TRBJ1-5; D is uncertain. V lost 0 bases, J lost 2 bases, and 9 bases lay in between. Looked up from germline, CDR1 is SGHNT and CDR2 is YYREEE (reference sequence). CDR3 length: 15 residues. CDR3 sequence: CASSLDSSRNQPQHF. The CDR3, as DNA: TGTGCCAGCAGCTTGGATTCATCTCGCAATCAGCCCCAGCATTTT.

V usage is TRBV6-1 and J usage is TRBJ1-4; D not certain. CDR3 size: 15 residues. Germline loops: CDR1 MNHNS, CDR2 SASEGT. V was shortened by 2 bases and J by 3 bases, with 10 bases between the two germline ends. DNA of the CDR3: TGTGCCAGCAGTGAATATTGGGGAGCTAATGAAAAACTGTTTTTT. Translated: CASSEYWGANEKLFF.

The chain has TRBV19 and TRBJ1-5, with a tentative D call TRBD1 (5 bases). The CDR3 length is 14 residues. V was clipped by 6 bases and J by 5 bases, with 14 bases between them. Germline V gene lookup returns CDR1 LNHDA and CDR2 SQIVND (reference sequence). The CDR3 DNA reads TGTGCCAGTAGCCACCGGGGGAGGGATCAGCCCCAGCATTTT. Its translation: CASSHRGRDQPQHF.

The chain couples TRBV2 to TRBJ2-1; 10 bases are shared with TRBD2. The CDR3 runs 18 residues. J lost 8 bases, V lost 4 bases, and 17 bases had no gene match. Germline lookup yields CDR1 SNHLY and CDR2 FYNNEI. CDR3 DNA: TGTGCCAGCAGTGTCTCTCGGCTAGCGGGAGTCAACGTACATGAGCAGTTCTTC. It encodes CASSVSRLAGVNVHEQFF.

This clone was recorded a few times. CDR3 protein: CAWSVHIDQPQHF. CDR3 DNA sequence: TGTGCCTGGAGTGTACATATAGATCAGCCCCAGCATTTT. This chain links TRBV30 with TRBJ1-5; D uncertain. Trimming cost V 0 bases and J 5 bases, with 8 bases left between them. The CDR3 loop spans 13 amino acids. CDR1 and CDR2 (germline): GTSNPN, SVGIG (reference sequence).

Regarding this clone: The junction and the germline gene differ at one end; a read error may be behind it. The J gene is TRBJ2-5, the V gene TRBV7-7; 8 nucleotides agree with TRBD1. Germline CDR1 SSHAT, CDR2 FNYEAQ (reference sequence). CDR3 length equals 13 residues. CDR3 sequence reads: CASSWDRRETQYF. The CDR3 nucleotides read TGTGCTAGCAGCTGGGACAGGCGAGAGACCCAGTACTTC.

The rearrangement joins TRBV18 to TRBJ2-5; TRBD1 might be the D (5 bases). Germline V lookup: CDR1 KGHSH, CDR2 LQKENI. The ends were cut back, 2 bases at V and 0 bases at J, with 13 bases in the middle. The CDR3 extends over 16 amino acids. The CDR3 spells CASSPRGRSDQETQYF. DNA of the CDR3: TGTGCCAGCTCACCAAGGGGCAGAAGCGACCAAGAGACCCAGTACTTC.

The rearrangement joins TRBV6-6 to TRBJ2-4; D possibly corresponds to TRBD2 (5 bases). Germline values: CDR1 MNHNY, CDR2 SVGAGI (reference sequence). This CDR3 region has 15 residues. V was pared by 4 bases and J by 1 base, with 11 bases between. CDR3: CASSSPTGAKNIQYF. The CDR3 DNA follows: TGTGCCAGCAGTTCGCCGACGGGGGCCAAAAACATTCAGTACTTC.

The chain is built from TRBV18 and TRBJ2-3, with TRBD2 matching 11 bases. Germline-derived CDR1 and CDR2 are KGHSH and LQKENI. The CDR3 contains 16 residues. The trim removed 4 bases at V and 4 bases at J, leaving 7 bases unmatched. CDR3 sequence: CASSLLAGGGADTQYF. The CDR3 nucleotides read TGTGCCAGCTCACTTCTAGCGGGAGGTGGCGCAGATACGCAGTATTTT.

This clone was seen more than once but under ten times. The chain links TRBV6-1 to TRBJ1-2; D is perhaps TRBD1 (6 bases). Germline V gene sequence: CDR1 MNHNS, CDR2 SASEGT. This CDR3 spans 12 amino acids. Trimming took off 5 bases at V and 7 bases at J, with 11 bases between the two ends. The CDR3 DNA sequence: TGTGCCAGCAGTTTAAGGGGGTCTGGCTACACCTTC. It codes for CASSLRGSGYTF.

This chain links TRBV30 with TRBJ1-2, with a possible D match to TRBD1 (6 bases). The V and J ends lost 3 bases and 13 bases respectively, with 18 bases between them. CDR3 size: 12 residues. Germline CDR1 is GTSNPN and CDR2 is SVGIG (reference sequence). The CDR3 loop is CAWRQYRVELTF. The CDR3 DNA reads TGTGCCTGGAGACAATACAGGGTGGAGCTCACCTTC.

V gene TRBV19 combines with J gene TRBJ1-5; D not resolved. V was pared by 5 bases and J by 6 bases, with 14 bases between. The CDR3 contains 14 residues. Germline V lookup: CDR1 LNHDA, CDR2 SQIVND (reference sequence). The CDR3: CASSPMGGGQPQHF. CDR3 coding DNA: TGTGCCAGTAGTCCTATGGGCGGAGGTCAGCCCCAGCATTTT.